This T cell receptor beta chain was found in a study of T cells in tuberculosis (dated by TCRdb to about 2018). Looking at the study overall: To characterize T cells specific for the mycobacterial lipid antigen glucose monomycolate (GMM), the study used CD1B tetramers together with high-throughput TCR immunosequencing. In a South African clinical cohort, IGRA-negative adolescents, IGRA-positive adolescents with latent tuberculosis and adults with active tuberculosis were compared, with under 12 people in each group.

What the work shows at the level of the full study, not this receptor alone: A classifier using the diverse GMM-specific repertoire reached roughly 87% accuracy (AUROC roughly 0.9), compared with 70% to 75% accuracy using GEM motif frequencies. Clinical samples were chosen by availability of cryopreserved specimens, and active tuberculosis cases were adults while controls were adolescents. The smaller NN-distances in active tuberculosis patients were driven in part by shorter CDR3-alpha lengths, while the difference seen for TCR-beta was not statistically significant. Compared with IGRA-negative controls, TCR-alpha repertoires from active tuberculosis had smaller mean NN-distances to GMM-specific TCRs, which suggests that these TCRs underwent clonal expansion.

V is trimmed back by 6 bases and J by 1 base, and the junction contains 5 bases that no gene match accounts for. Inclusive of the bounding cysteine and phenylalanine, the CDR3 is 14 residues long. CDR3 DNA is the only sequence kept; it has 42 bases, read in frame from the first base. As encoded in the germline V gene, CDR1 is MGHRA while CDR2 is YSYEKL. The immunoSEQ multiplex PCR assay was used to generate TCR libraries, with TCR-beta and/or TCR-alpha/delta assays applied to each sample. The Illumina high-throughput platform was used to sequence the amplified TCR libraries. The original methods were these. Clustering and dimensionality reduction were performed using pairwise TCRdist distances among GMM-specific receptors from ex vivo sorted or in vitro expanded T cells. Each clinical repertoire was assigned a mean NN-distance score, defined as the average TCRdist to the nearest 10% of tetramer-positive reference sequences. GEM TCR motif frequency was calculated as the fraction of unique TCRs that matched known GEM sequences by V/J usage and CDR3 length. Active tuberculosis was classified by linear discriminant analysis with leave-one-out cross-validation, implemented in scikit-learn. TCRdb limited this immuneACCESS table to in-frame rearrangements with V and J called. A share of clones is missing; checked studies link under half to unresolved V genes, and the rest is unexplained. The DNA was the basis for D and trimming; V, J and clone size are from that table. In all, the sample holds 20,000 to 30,000 clones, and over 95% of those were seen once. The ten largest clonotypes hold 9% to 9.5% of the sample.

Comment on this clone: Its target antigen remains unknown. Within one base of it there is no much larger clone, and no base qualities were kept.

At study entry, a tuberculin skin test and the QuantiFERON-TB GOLD In-Tube IGRA were used to screen adolescents for latent tuberculosis infection. Immunosequencing was performed on unsorted cryopreserved PBMC and covered 100,000 or so T cells per clinical donor on average. Eleven high schools in the Worcester region of the Western Cape, South Africa, served as enrollment sites for adolescents aged 12 to 18 years. Around ten M. tuberculosis-infected adolescents and about 10 uninfected adolescents, matched for age and sex, were selected. For the adolescents, PBMC were isolated by density centrifugation from freshly drawn heparinized blood and then cryopreserved.

The receptor's source is a donor aged 10-30 years with latent tuberculosis or without tuberculosis infection. Sequenced: PBMCs. The V and J segments used are TRBV4-1 and TRBJ1-2, with 7 central nucleotides matching TRBD1. The DNA sequence reads TGCGCCAGCAGTAACAGGGGACGTAACTATGGCTACACCTTC. The resulting protein is CASSNRGRNYGYTF.